One and the same sample provided the 5 T cell receptor beta chains below, sequenced in a study of T cell responses to AZD1222 COVID-19 vaccine. Sequenced by immunoSEQ multiplex PCR; TCRdb stores in-frame clones only, minus some. The profile shows 100,000 to 150,000 clones, 85% of them singletons. The sequences come from peripheral blood, collected 28 days after the second dose of the MenACWY control vaccine. The receptors shown here come from an adult who received the MenACWY meningococcal vaccine as a control.

The chain recombines TRBV4-1 with TRBJ1-2, with a weak D call TRBD1 (5 bases). The CDR3 is 17 amino acids. Germline lookup yields CDR1 MGHRA and CDR2 YSYEKL. The V gene lost 1 base and the J gene lost 6 bases, with 21 bases spanning the gap. The CDR3 loop reads CASSQGIRGRAVHGYTF. The CDR3 DNA reads TGCGCCAGCAGCCAAGGAATTCGGGGCCGAGCTGTTCATGGCTACACCTTC.

The chain recombines TRBV3-1 (or the pseudogene TRBV3-2) with TRBJ1-2; D is unclear. The CDR3 loop spans 12 amino acids. V was trimmed by 4 bases and J by 5 bases, leaving 8 bases between them. The germline CDR1 and CDR2 sequences are LGHDT and YNNKEL (reference sequence). The CDR3 loop reads CASSLRSYGYTF. CDR3 DNA: TGTGCCAGCAGCCTCCGCTCTTATGGCTACACCTTC.

The CDR3 nucleotides read TGCGCCAGCAGCCTGGGACAGCTTAACACCGGGGAGCTGTTTTTT. Amino acid sequence: CASSLGQLNTGELFF. V gene TRBV4-3 combines with J gene TRBJ2-2; TRBD1 matches 7 bases. Germline V CDR1 and CDR2: LGHNA, YSLEER. The CDR3 is made up of 15 amino acids. J gave up 2 bases and V 4 bases, and 4 bases lay outside the gene matches.

The chain employs TRBV2 and TRBJ1-5, with D possibly being TRBD1 (5 bases). Germline assignment: CDR1 SNHLY and CDR2 FYNNEI. This CDR3 comprises 14 residues. V was cut by 8 bases and J by 2 bases, with 13 bases left in between. The CDR3 nucleotides are TGTGCCAGCCGAGGGGTCGGAGGCAATCAGCCCCAGCATTTT. Translating gives CASRGVGGNQPQHF.

The CDR3 bases are TGCGCCAGCAGCTTGGGGAGTAGTGGCACCACTGAAGCTTTCTTT. Protein product: CASSLGSSGTTEAFF. This chain connects TRBV5-1 to TRBJ1-1; the D is unclear. Trimming shortened V by 0 bases and J by 4 bases, and 13 bases separated the two germline ends. There are 15 residues in the CDR3. Germline loops: CDR1 SGHRS, CDR2 YFSETQ. Variable domain in full (rest from reference TRBV5-1 and TRBJ1-1): KAGVTQTPRYLIKTRGQQVTLSCSPISGHRSVSWYQQTPGQGLQFLFEYFSETQRNKGNFPGRFSGRQFSNSRSEMNVSTLELGDSALYLCASSLGSSGTTEAFFGQGTRLTVV.